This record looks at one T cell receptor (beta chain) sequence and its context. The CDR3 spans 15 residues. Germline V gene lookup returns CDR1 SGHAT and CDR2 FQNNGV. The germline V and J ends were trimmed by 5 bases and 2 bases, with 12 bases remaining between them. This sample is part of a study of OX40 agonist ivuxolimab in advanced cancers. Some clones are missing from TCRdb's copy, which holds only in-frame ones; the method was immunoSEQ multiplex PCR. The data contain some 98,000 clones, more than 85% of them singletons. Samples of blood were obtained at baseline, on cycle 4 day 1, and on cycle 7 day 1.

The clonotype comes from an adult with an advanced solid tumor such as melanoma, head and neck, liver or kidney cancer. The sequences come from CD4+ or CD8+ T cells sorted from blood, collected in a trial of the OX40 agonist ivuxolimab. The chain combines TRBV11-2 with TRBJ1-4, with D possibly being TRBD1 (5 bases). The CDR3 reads CASSPSGRTNEKLFF. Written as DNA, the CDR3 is TGTGCCAGCAGCCCCTCAGGGAGGACTAATGAAAAACTGTTTTTT.